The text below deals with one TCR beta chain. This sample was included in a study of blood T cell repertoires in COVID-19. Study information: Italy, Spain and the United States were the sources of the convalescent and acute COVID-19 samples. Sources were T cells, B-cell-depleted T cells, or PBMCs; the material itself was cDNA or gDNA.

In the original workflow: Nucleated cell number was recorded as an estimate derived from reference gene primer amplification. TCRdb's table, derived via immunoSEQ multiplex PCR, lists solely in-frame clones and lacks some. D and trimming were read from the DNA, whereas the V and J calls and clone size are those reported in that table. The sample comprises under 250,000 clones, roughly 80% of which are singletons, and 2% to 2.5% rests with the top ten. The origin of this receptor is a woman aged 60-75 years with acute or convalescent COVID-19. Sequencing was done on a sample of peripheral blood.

CDR3 residues: CASSLVMNEKLFF. The CDR3 DNA reads as TGTGCCAGCAGCTTGGTAATGAATGAAAAACTGTTTTTT. This rearrangement joins TRBV5-5 to TRBJ1-4, with no clear D. CDR3 length: 13 amino acids. The V end lost 0 bases, the J end lost 5 bases, and 5 bases lay between the germline ends. CDR1 is SGHKS and CDR2 is YYEKEE in the germline V gene (reference sequence).